Each of the 28 T cell receptor beta chains below was sequenced from the same sample in a study of T-cell reconstitution after alpha-beta-depleted transplantation in children. Unique molecular identifiers featured in how the TCRbeta library was prepared. MiXCR, applied by TCRdb to the PCR reads, yields one record per CDR3 protein. Counted here are about 980,000 distinct CDR3 sequences, roughly 31% occurring once; the ten biggest clones make up about 28%. The sequenced sample was PBMCs, mostly from graft donor cells, obtained 360 days after TCRalphabeta/CD19-depleted stem cell transplant. These receptors all stem from a boy in the first two years of life who had a stem cell transplant for SCID, so the T cells may come from the graft donor.

This clonotype was seen more than once but under ten times. The V call is TRBV4-2, the J call TRBJ2-7; D is tentatively TRBD1 or TRBD2 (5 bases each). Germline-derived CDR1 and CDR2 are LGHNA and YNFKEQ. Trimming left V 1 base short and J 1 base short, with 8 bases between. The CDR3 covers 14 residues. CDR3 sequence: CASSQGGFSYEQYF. The CDR3 DNA follows: TGTGCCAGCAGCCAAGGGGGGTTTTCCTACGAGCAGTACTTC.

There are a few counts of this clonotype. The chain has TRBV2 and TRBJ2-7, with D possibly TRBD1 on 7 matching bases. CDR3 length: 15 amino acids. V was clipped by 2 bases and J by 3 bases, with 14 bases between them. Germline V gene lookup returns CDR1 SNHLY and CDR2 FYNNEI. The CDR3 spells CASSEIAGGNYEQYF. Here the CDR3 DNA reads TGTGCCAGCAGTGAAATTGCAGGGGGGAACTACGAGCAGTACTTC.

This clonotype was seen a few times. The CDR3 loop reads CASSWTGDNYGYTF. The CDR3 DNA is TGTGCCAGCAGCTGGACAGGGGATAACTATGGCTACACCTTC. V usage is TRBV11-2 and J usage is TRBJ1-2, with 9 positions matching TRBD1. V shed 4 bases, J shed 1 base, and the junction held 1 base outside the gene matches. CDR1 is SGHAT, CDR2 FQNNGV, per germline. This CDR3 is built from 14 residues. Variable domain in full (rest from reference TRBV11-2 and TRBJ1-2): EAGVAQSPRYKIIEKRQSVAFWCNPISGHATLYWYQQILGQGPKLLIQFQNNGVVDDSQLPKDRFSAERLKGVDSTLKIQPAKLEDSAVYLCASSWTGDNYGYTFGSGTRLTVV.

The chain employs TRBV12-3 or TRBV12-4 and TRBJ1-5; D is unclear. This CDR3 has 14 residues. Trimming removed 1 base from V and 7 bases from J, with 11 bases in between. The DNA of the CDR3 is TGTGCCAGCAGTTTAGGGGCCGATGGGCAGCCCCAGCATTTT. Protein product: CASSLGADGQPQHF.

This sequence joins TRBV7-2 and TRBJ2-3; tentatively, D is TRBD1 (6 bases). Trimming left V 0 bases short and J 0 bases short, with 10 bases between. The germline CDR1 and CDR2 sequences are SGHTA and FQGNSA. This CDR3 has 16 amino acids. CDR3 nucleotides: TGTGCCAGCAGCTTAGCGCGACAGGTCAGCACAGATACGCAGTATTTT. Amino acids: CASSLARQVSTDTQYF.

This sequence joins TRBV20-1 and TRBJ2-7; D is possibly TRBD1 or TRBD2 (5 bases each). The CDR3 runs to 15 residues. Germline V gene lookup returns CDR1 DFQATT and CDR2 SNEGSKA (reference sequence). V gave up 1 base and J gave up 3 bases, with 16 bases separating them. In DNA, the CDR3 is TGCAGTGCTAGAGTCTTTGGGGGAAAGGACTACGAGCAGTACTTC. Amino acids: CSARVFGGKDYEQYF.

J is TRBJ2-4 and V is TRBV7-2; no reliable D call. Germline V CDR1 and CDR2: SGHTA, FQGNSA. The CDR3 length is 16 residues. Trimming pared 0 bases from V and 0 bases from J, leaving 9 bases between. CDR3 region: CASSLAPTLAKNIQYF. The CDR3 bases are TGTGCCAGCAGCTTAGCCCCCACTTTAGCCAAAAACATTCAGTACTTC.

The rearrangement uses TRBV27 and TRBJ2-7; no clear D gene. This CDR3 region has 14 residues. The germline V and J ends were trimmed by 5 bases and 2 bases, with 13 bases remaining between them. Per the germline V gene, CDR1 is MNHEY and CDR2 is SMNVEV (reference sequence). The CDR3 DNA reads as TGTGCCAGCAGTAGCATCAACGAGGCCTACGAGCAGTACTTC. This encodes CASSSINEAYEQYF.

The chain is built from TRBV2 and TRBJ1-1; 9 bases match TRBD1. CDR1 and CDR2 (germline): SNHLY, FYNNEI. This CDR3 region has 15 residues. J was trimmed by 5 bases and V by 9 bases; bases with no gene match: 13. DNA for the CDR3: TGTGCCAGGTGGAGAAATCGGGACAGGGTTACTGAAGCTTTCTTT. This sequence encodes CARWRNRDRVTEAFF.

At least ten counts were recorded for this clonotype. The chain is built from TRBV30 and TRBJ2-1; 10 bases fit TRBD1. J was trimmed by 5 bases and V by 1 base; bases with no gene match: 5. CDR1 is GTSNPN, CDR2 SVGIG, per germline (reference sequence). CDR3 length equals 15 residues. The chain's CDR3 is CAWSGGTGVDNEQFF. As DNA, the CDR3 is TGTGCCTGGAGTGGTGGGACAGGGGTGGACAATGAGCAGTTCTTC.

Worth noting for this clonotype: Relative to the germline gene, one junction end is altered; a read error may explain this. The chain is built from TRBV20-1 and TRBJ2-1, with 11 bases lining up with TRBD2. Germline assignment: CDR1 DFQATT and CDR2 SNEGSKA (reference sequence). This CDR3 spans 15 amino acids. DNA of the CDR3: TGCAGTGCTGGAGAACCGGGACTAGCGGAGCGTGAGCAGTTCTTC. Translation gives CSAGEPGLAEREQFF.

The rearrangement links TRBV10-3 to TRBJ1-1; 7 bases match TRBD1. The germline CDR1 and CDR2 sequences are ENHRY and SYGVKD. The CDR3 consists of 16 residues. Trimming took 6 bases from V and 5 from J; bases not matched to a gene: 15. In DNA form, the CDR3 reads TGTGCCATCAGGACGGAAGGGGCAGGGGGTGGTACTGAAGCTTTCTTT. Encoded protein: CAIRTEGAGGGTEAFF.

The chain uses TRBV28 and TRBJ2-6, with D unclear. Trimming pared 6 bases from V and 6 bases from J, leaving 6 bases between. Germline values: CDR1 MDHEN, CDR2 SYDVKM. The CDR3 covers 12 residues. This CDR3 is CASSRAANVLTF. CDR3 DNA sequence: TGTGCCAGCAGCCGGGCGGCCAACGTCCTGACTTTC. The whole variable domain, remainder taken from reference TRBV28 and TRBJ2-6, is DVKVTQSSRYLVKRTGEKVFLECVQDMDHENMFWYRQDPGLGLRLIYFSYDVKMKEKGDIPEGYSVSREKKERFSLILESASTNQTSMYLCASSRAANVLTFGAGSRLTVL.

There are a few counts of this clonotype. The J gene is TRBJ2-3, the V gene TRBV20-1; 14 nucleotides line up with TRBD2. CDR1 and CDR2 from the germline V gene are DFQATT and SNEGSKA (reference sequence). The CDR3 loop spans 14 amino acids. V lost 4 bases to trimming and J lost 5 bases; unmatched junction nucleotides: 2. CDR3 protein: CSATTSGGEDTQYF. CDR3 in DNA: TGCAGTGCTACGACTAGCGGGGGGGAAGATACGCAGTATTTT.

The rearrangement uses TRBV4-2 and TRBJ2-5; 11 nucleotides align to TRBD2. The V gene end was trimmed by 2 bases and the J gene end by 0 bases; junction bases not matched to a gene: 5. The CDR3 is 17 amino acids. Germline V gene data show CDR1 as LGHNA and CDR2 as YNFKEQ. The CDR3 region has the DNA TGTGCCAGCAGCCAAACCGGGACTAGCGGATACCAAGAGACCCAGTACTTC. This translates into CASSQTGTSGYQETQYF.

This clonotype came up once. The chain couples TRBV9 to TRBJ2-1; the D call may be TRBD1 or TRBD2 (5 bases each). The V end was cut by 9 bases, the J end by 4 bases, with 11 bases between. CDR1 is SGDLS, CDR2 YYNGEE, per germline. This CDR3 is 12 amino acids long. The CDR3 here is CATGTGYNEQFF. CDR3 in DNA: TGTGCCACCGGGACCGGTTACAATGAGCAGTTCTTC.

CDR3 DNA: TGTGCCAGCAGTCACTGGGGGACTAGAGCCTCCTACGAGCAGTACTTC. Protein: CASSHWGTRASYEQYF. This sequence joins TRBV6-2 or TRBV6-3 and TRBJ2-7, with 8 positions matching TRBD2. Germline V gives CDR1 MNHEY, CDR2 SVGEGT. This CDR3 comprises 16 residues. The trim removed 5 bases at V and 0 bases at J, leaving 9 bases unmatched.

The genes are TRBV4-1 and TRBJ2-4; 9 nucleotides match TRBD1. Germline assignment: CDR1 MGHRA and CDR2 YSYEKL. After removal of 2 bases from V and 6 bases from J, the junction contained 2 bases not matched to a gene. The CDR3 has 14 amino acids. The CDR3 loop is CASSQLTGGNIQYF. Written as DNA, the CDR3 is TGCGCCAGCAGCCAACTGACAGGGGGAAACATTCAGTACTTC.

The table lists this clonotype with many counts. The chain is built from TRBV3-1 and TRBJ2-1; a possible D gene is TRBD2 (5 bases). V was pared by 4 bases and J by 7 bases, with 14 bases between. Germline CDR1 reads LGHDT; CDR2 reads YNNKEL (reference sequence). This CDR3 has 14 amino acids. In DNA, the CDR3 is TGTGCCAGCAGCCCTCCCTTAGGGAGAAATGAGCAGTTCTTC. Translated, it gives CASSPPLGRNEQFF.

The chain employs TRBV28 and TRBJ2-3, with unresolved D. The CDR3 loop spans 14 amino acids. The germline V gene has CDR1 MDHEN and CDR2 SYDVKM. The germline V and J ends were trimmed by 8 bases and 2 bases, with 14 bases remaining between them. The CDR3 reads CASATPSITDTQYF. The CDR3 DNA reads as TGTGCCAGCGCAACCCCGTCTATCACAGATACGCAGTATTTT.

This clonotype was recorded at least ten times. The chain has TRBV29-1 and TRBJ2-7; either TRBD1 or TRBD2 may supply D (5 bases each). With 3 bases removed from V and 2 bases from J, the gap between germline ends came to 11 bases. Germline CDR1 is SQVTM and CDR2 is ANQGSEA. This CDR3 comprises 13 residues. Here the CDR3 DNA reads TGCAGCGTTGAGACGGGGCTAACCTACGAGCAGTACTTC. Translating it yields CSVETGLTYEQYF.

This clonotype was observed many times. The chain's CDR3 is CASSSSDKGTYEQYF. The CDR3 DNA reads TGCGCCAGCAGTTCTTCAGATAAAGGGACCTACGAGCAGTACTTC. The V and J genes are TRBV5-1 and TRBJ2-7; unclear D gene. Germline CDR1 and CDR2: SGHRS and YFSETQ. The CDR3 consists of 15 residues. With 5 bases removed from V and 2 bases from J, the gap between germline ends came to 17 bases.

This chain joins TRBV9 and TRBJ2-5; D is possibly TRBD2 (6 bases). This CDR3 comprises 16 residues. Trimming removed 5 bases from V and 3 bases from J, with 20 bases in between. CDR1 SGDLS and CDR2 YYNGEE come from the germline V gene. CDR3 DNA sequence: TGTGCCAGCAGTCCCGAAGGGGTTTGGGGGGAAGAGACCCAGTACTTC. Protein sequence: CASSPEGVWGEETQYF.

The chain combines TRBV4-1 with TRBJ1-5; no firm D call. Trimming cost V 3 bases and J 0 bases, with 9 bases left between them. This CDR3 has 15 amino acids. Germline V lookup: CDR1 MGHRA, CDR2 YSYEKL. The CDR3 is CASSQGEYSNQPQHF. The CDR3 coding sequence is TGCGCCAGCAGCCAGGGAGAGTATAGCAATCAGCCCCAGCATTTT.

There are a few counts of this clonotype. The CDR3 is CASSARTRGGATLWGQGMNTEAFF. The CDR3, as DNA: TGCGCCAGCAGCGCCCGAACCCGAGGAGGAGCAACATTGTGGGGACAGGGGATGAACACTGAAGCTTTCTTT. The chain has TRBV4-1 and TRBJ1-1, with 10 positions matching TRBD1. The CDR3 length is 24 residues. J lost 0 bases, V lost 5 bases, and 30 bases had no gene match. From germline, CDR1 is MGHRA and CDR2 YSYEKL.

This clonotype was observed a handful of times. The chain uses TRBV18 and TRBJ1-1; the D is unclear. This CDR3 comprises 12 residues. The germline V gene has CDR1 KGHSH and CDR2 LQKENI. The V end was cut by 6 bases, the J end by 5 bases, with 10 bases between. The DNA of the CDR3 is TGTGCCAGCTCCGCGCAGATTACTGAAGCTTTCTTT. Residues: CASSAQITEAFF.

The chain recombines TRBV12-3 or TRBV12-4 with TRBJ2-2; a possible D gene is TRBD2 (5 bases). Trimming pared 5 bases from V and 2 bases from J, leaving 12 bases between. The CDR3 contains 15 residues. The CDR3 sequence is CASSLYGLNTGELFF. The DNA of the CDR3 is TGTGCCAGCAGTCTGTACGGACTTAACACCGGGGAGCTGTTTTTT.

The chain has TRBV20-1 and TRBJ1-4; tentative D call: TRBD1 (5 bases). Germline V gives CDR1 DFQATT, CDR2 SNEGSKA (reference sequence). Trimming took 5 bases from V and 7 from J, leaving 17 bases between them. This CDR3 contains 14 residues. As DNA, the CDR3 is TGCAGTGCTCCCCGGGACCCCCGGGGTGAAAAACTGTTTTTT. It codes for CSAPRDPRGEKLFF.